The text below deals with one T cell receptor (beta chain). TCRdb's copy holds only in-frame clones and misses some; the assay was immunoSEQ multiplex PCR. This sample has some 21,000 clones, with approximately 83% found just once. The data were taken from a study of chemoradiotherapy in HPV16-positive cancers. The CDR3 is 13 amino acids. The V gene lost 4 bases and the J gene lost 5 bases, with 11 bases spanning the gap. Germline assignment: CDR1 SGHTA and CDR2 FQGNSA. The material sequenced was blood, taken from a patient who underwent chemoradiotherapy. The receptor comes from a human donor with HPV-associated anogenital cancer. The chain is built from TRBV7-2 and TRBJ2-5, with D unclear. The CDR3 DNA sequence: TGTGCCAGCAGCTACCTTTTGACGGAGACCCAGTACTTC. Amino acid sequence: CASSYLLTETQYF. The full variable domain, its missing parts supplied by reference TRBV7-2 and TRBJ2-5, is GAGVSQSPSNKVTEKGKDVELRCDPISGHTALYWYRQSLGQGLEFLIYFQGNSAPDKSGLPSDRFSAERTGGSVSTLTIQRTQQEDSAVYLCASSYLLTETQYFGPGTRLLVL.